These 18 T cell receptor beta chains were all obtained from the same sample, sequenced in a study of shared clonotypes between healthy human individuals. CD45RO-negative, CCR7-positively selected cells formed the naive CD8 fraction, excluding terminally differentiated effector memory CD45RA+ cells. Here immunoSEQ multiplex PCR was the method, and the copy in TCRdb shows in-frame clones only, minus some. This table holds roughly 650,000 clones, around 96% found once. Sequenced material: naive CD8+ T cells sorted from blood. The receptors come from a woman in her thirties in good health.

The rearrangement links TRBV4-2 to TRBJ2-2, with TRBD2 matching 9 bases. Trimming cost V 3 bases and J 5 bases; bases outside gene matches: 10. The germline gives CDR1 LGHNA, CDR2 YNFKEQ. The CDR3 covers 17 residues. In nucleotides, the CDR3 is TGTGCCAGCAGCCATAGGTGGCGGGAGGGCCTTACCGGGGAGCTGTTTTTT. Its protein is CASSHRWREGLTGELFF.

V and J are TRBV27 and TRBJ2-5; D may correspond to TRBD1 or TRBD2 (5 bases each). The CDR3 is 14 residues long. The V and J ends lost 8 bases and 2 bases respectively, with 15 bases between them. CDR1 and CDR2 from the germline V gene are MNHEY and SMNVEV (reference sequence). The CDR3 loop reads CASGIPGRQETQYF. CDR3 in DNA: TGTGCCAGCGGAATACCGGGACGGCAAGAGACCCAGTACTTC.

This clone was observed once. The chain recombines TRBV6-1 with TRBJ1-4; D is undetermined. The germline V gene encodes CDR1 MNHNS and CDR2 SASEGT. Trimming stripped 5 bases from V and 0 bases from J, with 7 bases between. The CDR3 has 14 residues. The CDR3 loop is CASSLIATNEKLFF. The CDR3 nucleotides read TGTGCCAGCAGTCTCATTGCAACTAATGAAAAACTGTTTTTT.

The gene calls are TRBV2 and TRBJ2-3, with TRBD2 identical over 7 bases. The CDR3 extends over 14 amino acids. Germline loops: CDR1 SNHLY, CDR2 FYNNEI. J was trimmed by 4 bases and V by 6 bases; bases with no gene match: 7. This CDR3 reads CASRCLAEPDTQYF. The CDR3 nucleotides are TGTGCCAGCAGATGTCTAGCGGAACCAGATACGCAGTATTTT.

The chain joins TRBV10-2 to TRBJ2-1, with D perhaps TRBD2 (6 bases). V gave up 0 bases and J gave up 2 bases, with 11 bases separating them. This CDR3 contains 16 residues. CDR1 is WSHSY and CDR2 is SAAADI in the germline V gene. The CDR3 reads CASSESMGLAYNEQFF. The DNA of the CDR3 is TGCGCCAGCAGTGAGTCGATGGGACTGGCCTACAATGAGCAGTTCTTC.

This chain links TRBV11-2 with TRBJ2-1, with 12 bases aligning to TRBD2. V was clipped by 5 bases and J by 8 bases; unmatched bases: 7. The germline CDR1 and CDR2 sequences are SGHAT and FQNNGV. The CDR3 totals 15 residues. The CDR3 sequence: CASSVTSGSNDEQFF. For the CDR3, the DNA is TGTGCCAGCAGCGTGACTAGCGGGAGTAACGATGAGCAGTTCTTC. The complete variable domain, with remaining parts taken from reference TRBV11-2 and TRBJ2-1, reads EAGVAQSPRYKIIEKRQSVAFWCNPISGHATLYWYQQILGQGPKLLIQFQNNGVVDDSQLPKDRFSAERLKGVDSTLKIQPAKLEDSAVYLCASSVTSGSNDEQFFGPGTRLTVL.

This sequence joins TRBV29-1 and TRBJ2-3, with TRBD1 matching over 7 bases. V lost 0 bases and J lost 4; bases outside the gene matches: 7. The V gene's germline CDR1 is SQVTM and CDR2 ANQGSEA. The CDR3 length is 15 residues. This chain's CDR3 is CSVEDFYGTADTQYF. Written as DNA, the CDR3 is TGCAGCGTTGAAGATTTCTACGGGACAGCAGATACGCAGTATTTT.

The chain links TRBV28 to TRBJ2-5, with a possible D match to TRBD1 (6 bases). CDR3 length equals 14 residues. The ends were cut back, 5 bases at V and 7 bases at J, with 17 bases in the middle. Germline V lookup: CDR1 MDHEN, CDR2 SYDVKM. DNA for the CDR3: TGTGCCAGCAGTCCTGACAGGCCGGTGGGGACCCAGTACTTC. It is translated as CASSPDRPVGTQYF. Using reference TRBV28 and TRBJ2-5 for the parts outside the CDR3, the full variable domain is DVKVTQSSRYLVKRTGEKVFLECVQDMDHENMFWYRQDPGLGLRLIYFSYDVKMKEKGDIPEGYSVSREKKERFSLILESASTNQTSMYLCASSPDRPVGTQYFGPGTRLLVL.

This chain connects TRBV15 to TRBJ2-1; possibly TRBD2 for D (6 bases). This CDR3 has 18 amino acids. Germline V gives CDR1 LNHNV, CDR2 YYDKDF (reference sequence). V lost 3 bases and J 2 bases, leaving 20 bases between the germline ends. The DNA for the CDR3 is TGTGCCACCAGCAGCGAGACAAATAGCGGAGTCGCCTACAATGAGCAGTTCTTC. Residues: CATSSETNSGVAYNEQFF.

This clone was seen only once. In nucleotides, the CDR3 is TGTGCCAGTAGTATCCGACAGGGGGCGGACACTGAAGCTTTCTTT. Its protein product is CASSIRQGADTEAFF. V and J are TRBV19 and TRBJ1-1, with TRBD1 matching over 10 bases. The CDR3 runs 15 residues. V gave up 3 bases and J gave up 3 bases; unmatched junction bases: 4. Germline V gene sequence: CDR1 LNHDA, CDR2 SQIVND (reference sequence).

This chain uses TRBV9 with TRBJ2-5; D unresolved. The germline V gene has CDR1 SGDLS and CDR2 YYNGEE. V lost 3 bases to trimming and J lost 0 bases, with 12 bases between them. The CDR3 consists of 15 residues. The CDR3 nucleotides are TGTGCCAGCAGCGCCCATTTTGGATACCAAGAGACCCAGTACTTC. Translation: CASSAHFGYQETQYF.

V usage is TRBV19 and J usage is TRBJ2-7, with 9 bases identical to TRBD1. The CDR3 totals 18 residues. V lost 5 bases to trimming and J lost 1 base; unmatched junction nucleotides: 15. CDR1 LNHDA and CDR2 SQIVND come from the germline V gene (reference sequence). The CDR3: CASSLRLTTTGGSYEQYF. CDR3 sequence (DNA): TGTGCCAGTAGTCTCCGACTAACCACGACAGGGGGTTCCTACGAGCAGTACTTC.

This chain connects TRBV6-6 to TRBJ1-5; D is unclear. Per germline, CDR1 MNHNY and CDR2 SVGAGI (reference sequence). V was clipped by 7 bases and J by 1 base, with 8 bases between them. The CDR3 loop spans 13 amino acids. The CDR3 reads CASTLISNQPQHF. CDR3 bases: TGTGCCAGCACCCTTATAAGCAATCAGCCCCAGCATTTT.

The V gene is TRBV7-8, the J gene TRBJ2-6; D perhaps matches TRBD1 (5 bases). This CDR3 spans 18 amino acids. The V end was cut by 0 bases, the J end by 0 bases, with 12 bases between. Germline assignment: CDR1 SGHVS and CDR2 FQNEAQ. The CDR3 region is CASSLAKGFYSGANVLTF. The CDR3 DNA reads TGTGCCAGCAGCTTAGCGAAGGGGTTTTACTCTGGGGCCAACGTCCTGACTTTC.

This clone was seen a handful of times. The chain employs TRBV19 and TRBJ1-1; unclear D gene. From germline, CDR1 is LNHDA and CDR2 SQIVND (reference sequence). V lost 5 bases to trimming and J lost 4 bases, with 11 bases between them. The length of the CDR3 is 13 residues. CDR3 amino acids: CASSSVLGTEAFF. CDR3 DNA sequence: TGTGCCAGTAGTTCGGTCCTAGGCACTGAAGCTTTCTTT. Together with reference TRBV19 and TRBJ1-1, the CDR3 gives the full variable domain: DGGITQSPKYLFRKEGQNVTLSCEQNLNHDAMYWYRQDPGQGLRLIYYSQIVNDFQKGDIAEGYSVSREKKESFPLTVTSAQKNPTAFYLCASSSVLGTEAFFGQGTRLTVV.

The CDR3 is CASSFGPFPFF. As DNA, the CDR3 is TGTGCCAGCAGTTTTGGACCGTTTCCTTTCTTT. The rearrangement links TRBV28 to TRBJ1-1, with D uncertain. Germline V gene lookup returns CDR1 MDHEN and CDR2 SYDVKM. The CDR3 length is 11 residues. With 3 bases removed from V and 12 bases from J, the gap between germline ends came to 11 bases. Complete variable domain (other parts from reference TRBV28 and TRBJ1-1): DVKVTQSSRYLVKRTGEKVFLECVQDMDHENMFWYRQDPGLGLRLIYFSYDVKMKEKGDIPEGYSVSREKKERFSLILESASTNQTSMYLCASSFGPFPFFGQGTRLTVV.

The V gene is TRBV5-1, the J gene TRBJ2-7; D is possibly TRBD1 (6 bases). This CDR3 comprises 14 residues. The germline V gene encodes CDR1 SGHRS and CDR2 YFSETQ. With 6 bases removed from V and 3 bases from J, the gap between germline ends came to 16 bases. CDR3 sequence (DNA): TGCGCCAGCACCAAAACAGGGTCGTTCTACGAGCAGTACTTC. It yields the protein CASTKTGSFYEQYF.

This sequence joins TRBV14 and TRBJ2-3; TRBD2 is a possible D gene (6 bases). This CDR3 region has 16 residues. V dropped 2 bases and J dropped 4 bases, with 16 bases sitting between them. Per the germline V gene, CDR1 is SGHDN and CDR2 is FVKESK. DNA of the CDR3: TGTGCCAGCAGCCAACTGGGAGGTGTGATGCCAGATACGCAGTATTTT. It translates to CASSQLGGVMPDTQYF. Combining the CDR3 with reference TRBV14 and TRBJ2-3 gives the whole variable domain EAGVTQFPSHSVIEKGQTVTLRCDPISGHDNLYWYRRVMGKEIKFLLHFVKESKQDESGMPNNRFLAERTGGTYSTLKVQPAELEDSGVYFCASSQLGGVMPDTQYFGPGTRLTVL.